This T cell receptor beta chain emerged from a study of identifying expanded T cells in peripheral blood. Clones were sequenced by immunoSEQ multiplex PCR, and TCRdb holds only the in-frame ones, with some missing. The profile shows about 91,000 clones, about 87% of them singletons. Trimming cost V 3 bases and J 0 bases, with 8 bases left between them. This CDR3 region has 14 residues. Germline loops: CDR1 MDHEN, CDR2 SYDVKM. A word on this clone: Its specificity is not known.

No infections or other immune events were documented during collection. Study findings and constraints: About 1.3 clones differed between technical replicates, versus about 17 and 20 over time. Across healthy donors, higher total template counts meant significantly greater approximately two-week count variance.

The chain links TRBV28 to TRBJ1-2; D is undetermined. The sequencing sample was made of blood. This TCR came from a person aged 18-70 years in good health. This chain's CDR3 is CASSLGMTNYGYTF. The CDR3 bases are TGTGCCAGCAGTTTGGGGATGACTAACTATGGCTACACCTTC.